These 26 T cell receptor beta chains came from one sample sequenced in a study of T cell responses to AZD1222 COVID-19 vaccine. Assay: immunoSEQ multiplex PCR; the TCRdb copy retains only in-frame clones and omits some. The sample includes over 150,000 clones, about 90% of them seen just once. The starting material was peripheral blood, obtained on day 0 of AZD1222 vaccination. The origin of the receptors is an adult in good health.

This clone was counted at least ten times. The rearrangement uses TRBV28 and TRBJ1-2; D gene unclear. The V and J ends lost 3 bases and 5 bases respectively, with 22 bases between them. Per germline, CDR1 MDHEN and CDR2 SYDVKM. The CDR3 runs 17 residues. The CDR3, as DNA: TGTGCCAGCAGTTTTATATCCCGCCGGACTAGTCAGTATGGCTACACCTTC. The encoded protein is CASSFISRRTSQYGYTF.

This clone was counted only a few times. The gene calls are TRBV4-2 and TRBJ2-7, with 10 bases that match TRBD2. CDR1 and CDR2 (germline): LGHNA, YNFKEQ. V was pared by 0 bases and J by 3 bases, with 2 bases of the junction left unmatched. The CDR3 runs 15 residues. DNA of the CDR3: TGTGCCAGCAGCCAAGACGTAGCGGGAGGCTACGAGCAGTACTTC. Translated, it gives CASSQDVAGGYEQYF.

The sample holds a few counts of this clone. The V gene is TRBV19, the J gene TRBJ1-5, with TRBD1 matching 7 bases. The CDR3 is made up of 15 amino acids. V trimming: 6 bases; J trimming: 0 bases; junction bases outside the gene matches: 5. Germline values: CDR1 LNHDA, CDR2 SQIVND (reference sequence). CDR3 protein: CASRVYRGSNQPQHF. The CDR3 DNA follows: TGTGCCAGTAGGGTGTACAGGGGTAGCAATCAGCCCCAGCATTTT.

This clone appeared a few times. V is TRBV10-1 and J is TRBJ1-5, with 10 bases that match TRBD1. J gave up 1 base and V 4 bases, and 13 bases lay outside the gene matches. CDR1 and CDR2 (germline): WNHNN, SYGVQD (reference sequence). The CDR3 has 19 residues. CDR3 in DNA: TGCGCCAGCAGTGTTGTCCCGGGACAGGGGAAAGGGAGCAATCAGCCCCAGCATTTT. Translated: CASSVVPGQGKGSNQPQHF.

The V and J genes are TRBV5-4 and TRBJ1-2, with 9 bases identical to TRBD1. With 4 bases clipped from V and 8 bases from J, the junction kept 6 bases outside the gene matches. CDR1 and CDR2 from the germline V gene are SGHNT and YYREEE (reference sequence). The CDR3 consists of 13 residues. The CDR3 nucleotides are TGTGCCAGCAGCGCCCGGACAGGGGAGGGCTACACCTTC. Translating it yields CASSARTGEGYTF.

The CDR3 is CASSLDVGYGYTF. The CDR3 DNA sequence: TGTGCCAGCAGCTTGGACGTGGGCTATGGCTACACCTTC. The gene calls are TRBV5-4 and TRBJ1-2; no firm D call. The CDR3 is made up of 13 amino acids. Trimming took off 0 bases at V and 4 bases at J, with 7 bases between the two ends. Germline values: CDR1 SGHNT, CDR2 YYREEE (reference sequence). Filled out from reference TRBV5-4 and TRBJ1-2, the complete variable domain reads ETGVTQSPTHLIKTRGQQVTLRCSSQSGHNTVSWYQQALGQGPQFIFQYYREEENGRGNFPPRFSGLQFPNYSSELNVNALELDDSALYLCASSLDVGYGYTFGSGTRLTVV.

This clone came up once. The rearrangement uses TRBV28 and TRBJ2-5; 7 nucleotides align to TRBD2. The germline V gene has CDR1 MDHEN and CDR2 SYDVKM. Germline trimming cut 8 bases from V and 0 bases from J; bases unmatched to any gene: 6. The CDR3 has 14 amino acids. The CDR3 is CASAPGTNQETQYF. The CDR3 coding sequence is TGTGCCAGCGCCCCAGGGACTAACCAAGAGACCCAGTACTTC. The variable domain in full, completed from reference TRBV28 and TRBJ2-5, reads DVKVTQSSRYLVKRTGEKVFLECVQDMDHENMFWYRQDPGLGLRLIYFSYDVKMKEKGDIPEGYSVSREKKERFSLILESASTNQTSMYLCASAPGTNQETQYFGPGTRLLVL.

The chain employs TRBV12-3 or TRBV12-4 and TRBJ2-7; D might be TRBD1 (6 bases). CDR3 size: 12 residues. Trimming pared 8 bases from V and 3 bases from J, leaving 11 bases between. In nucleotides, the CDR3 is TGTGCCAGCGGGGACACGGGCTACGAGCAGTACTTC. This encodes CASGDTGYEQYF.

This chain links TRBV9 with TRBJ2-3, with 8 bases lining up with TRBD2. V trimming: 3 bases; J trimming: 2 bases; junction bases outside the gene matches: 8. This CDR3 region has 16 residues. Germline assignment: CDR1 SGDLS and CDR2 YYNGEE. The DNA of the CDR3 is TGTGCCAGCAGCGGACGAGCGGGAGTTACCACAGATACGCAGTATTTT. Amino acid sequence: CASSGRAGVTTDTQYF.

CDR3 sequence: CASGGTRDRVVYEQYF. CDR3 bases: TGTGCTAGTGGAGGGACCCGGGACAGGGTTGTGTACGAGCAGTACTTC. The chain links TRBV12-5 to TRBJ2-7, with TRBD1 matching over 9 bases. Germline V gene sequence: CDR1 LGHNT, CDR2 FRNRAP. The CDR3 is 16 residues long. Trimming at V came to 6 bases and at J to 4 bases, leaving 13 bases not matched to a gene.

This clone was observed a single time. The chain combines TRBV9 with TRBJ1-2; 7 nucleotides agree with TRBD1. The germline gives CDR1 SGDLS, CDR2 YYNGEE. The length of the CDR3 is 14 residues. V lost 3 bases, J lost 3 bases, and 5 bases stayed unmatched. The CDR3 DNA reads TGTGCCAGCAGCGCAAGGGACAGTGACTATGGCTACACCTTC. Translation gives CASSARDSDYGYTF.

The rearrangement joins TRBV19 to TRBJ2-7; D possibly corresponds to TRBD2 (5 bases). Trimming removed 4 bases at V and 0 bases at J, with 13 bases between. The CDR3 runs 15 residues. From germline, CDR1 is LNHDA and CDR2 SQIVND (reference sequence). CDR3 loop: CASSTTIGVSYEQYF. For the CDR3, the DNA is TGTGCCAGTAGTACGACAATCGGGGTCTCCTACGAGCAGTACTTC. The full variable domain, completed using reference TRBV19 and TRBJ2-7, is DGGITQSPKYLFRKEGQNVTLSCEQNLNHDAMYWYRQDPGQGLRLIYYSQIVNDFQKGDIAEGYSVSREKKESFPLTVTSAQKNPTAFYLCASSTTIGVSYEQYFGPGTRLTVT.

This chain uses TRBV6-4 with TRBJ2-1; the match to TRBD1 covers 8 bases. Germline CDR1 reads MRHNA; CDR2 reads SNTAGT. Trimming cost V 2 bases and J 9 bases; bases outside gene matches: 6. The CDR3 contains 14 residues. CDR3 residues: CASSDGAGGGEQFF. DNA of the CDR3: TGTGCCAGCAGTGACGGCGCAGGGGGCGGTGAGCAGTTCTTC.

The chain employs TRBV13 and TRBJ2-3, with TRBD1 matching 12 bases. Trimming at V came to 6 bases and at J to 4 bases, leaving 2 bases not matched to a gene. Germline loops: CDR1 PRHDT, CDR2 FYEKMQ (reference sequence). The CDR3 covers 14 residues. CDR3 bases: TGTGCCAGCAGGGGACAGGGGGCTGCAGATACGCAGTATTTT. Translating gives CASRGQGAADTQYF.

The chain combines TRBV10-1 with TRBJ2-7; a weak D match, TRBD2 (6 bases). Trimming took off 0 bases at V and 2 bases at J, with 11 bases between the two ends. The CDR3 consists of 15 residues. CDR1 and CDR2 (germline): WNHNN, SYGVQD (reference sequence). CDR3 region: CASSESGGAPYEQYF. CDR3 in DNA: TGCGCCAGCAGTGAGTCCGGAGGGGCCCCCTACGAGCAGTACTTC.

The rearrangement links TRBV18 to TRBJ1-1; 7 positions match TRBD1. The J segment lost 3 bases and the V segment lost 6 bases, leaving 10 bases of the junction unmatched. Germline lookup yields CDR1 KGHSH and CDR2 LQKENI. This CDR3 has 15 amino acids. The CDR3 DNA sequence: TGTGCCAGCTCCCGGAGCAGGGGGGAGGACACTGAAGCTTTCTTT. The encoded protein is CASSRSRGEDTEAFF.

The chain carries TRBV25-1 and TRBJ1-6; D perhaps matches TRBD1 (5 bases). The V gene's germline CDR1 is MGHDK and CDR2 SYGVNS. The CDR3 runs to 14 residues. Trimming removed 5 bases at V and 1 base at J, with 6 bases between. The CDR3: CASSQGSYNSPLHF. CDR3 DNA: TGTGCCAGCAGTCAGGGTTCCTATAATTCACCCCTCCACTTT.

The rearrangement uses TRBV30 and TRBJ1-1; tentatively, D is TRBD1 (5 bases). Germline-derived CDR1 and CDR2 are GTSNPN and SVGIG (reference sequence). V lost 6 bases to trimming and J lost 5 bases, with 16 bases between them. The CDR3 contains 13 residues. The CDR3 spells CACFGGLGTEAFF. In DNA, the CDR3 is TGTGCCTGTTTTGGGGGTTTGGGGACTGAAGCTTTCTTT.

The genes are TRBV9 and TRBJ1-2; 7 bases are shared with TRBD1. J gave up 6 bases and V 1 base, and 9 bases lay outside the gene matches. The CDR3 is 15 residues long. CDR1 SGDLS and CDR2 YYNGEE come from the germline V gene. The CDR3 DNA sequence: TGTGCCAGCAGCGTATCTACAGGGGTGTTACATGGCTACACCTTC. It yields the protein CASSVSTGVLHGYTF.

The CDR3 bases are TGTGCCAGCAGCTTAGCTTCCCAAACCGAGCAGTACTTC. It translates to CASSLASQTEQYF. The rearrangement links TRBV7-7 to TRBJ2-7; D call uncertain. This CDR3 spans 13 amino acids. Germline CDR1 reads SSHAT; CDR2 reads FNYEAQ (reference sequence). Trimming took 0 bases from V and 6 from J, leaving 9 bases between them.

The genes are TRBV19 and TRBJ1-4, with 10 bases identical to TRBD1. The germline V gene has CDR1 LNHDA and CDR2 SQIVND (reference sequence). The CDR3 loop spans 17 amino acids. Trimming at V came to 4 bases and at J to 0 bases, leaving 5 bases not matched to a gene. In DNA, the CDR3 is TGTGCCAGTAGTACCGGGACAGGGGTTACAACTAATGAAAAACTGTTTTTT. Amino acid sequence: CASSTGTGVTTNEKLFF.

The chain has TRBV19 and TRBJ2-7; TRBD2 matches at 8 bases. Per germline, CDR1 LNHDA and CDR2 SQIVND (reference sequence). The length of the CDR3 is 14 residues. V lost 3 bases to trimming and J lost 9 bases; unmatched junction nucleotides: 10. The CDR3 DNA reads as TGTGCCAGTAGTATCGGACTAGCAGCGAGTGGGCAGTACTTC. It is translated as CASSIGLAASGQYF.

CDR3 amino acids: CASRGTGSYEQYF. CDR3 sequence (DNA): TGTGCCAGTAGGGGGACAGGTTCCTACGAGCAGTACTTC. J is TRBJ2-7 and V is TRBV19, with 8 bases matching TRBD1. The CDR3 is 13 residues long. Germline lookup yields CDR1 LNHDA and CDR2 SQIVND (reference sequence). V lost 6 bases and J lost 1; bases outside the gene matches: 2. Combining the CDR3 with reference TRBV19 and TRBJ2-7 gives the whole variable domain DGGITQSPKYLFRKEGQNVTLSCEQNLNHDAMYWYRQDPGQGLRLIYYSQIVNDFQKGDIAEGYSVSREKKESFPLTVTSAQKNPTAFYLCASRGTGSYEQYFGPGTRLTVT.

V gene TRBV18 combines with J gene TRBJ1-4; D call uncertain. Germline V lookup: CDR1 KGHSH, CDR2 LQKENI. Between the trimmed V and J ends, which lost 1 base and 2 bases, there was a span of 2 bases. CDR3 length equals 13 residues. CDR3: CASSPRTNEKLFF. The CDR3 coding sequence is TGTGCCAGCTCACCACGGACTAATGAAAAACTGTTTTTT.

This clone was observed once. The CDR3 DNA reads as TGTGCCAGCAGCGGGAGGGATCACGGGGAGCTGTTTTTT. Translation: CASSGRDHGELFF. The J gene is TRBJ2-2, the V gene TRBV9, with D possibly matching TRBD2 (6 bases). V was clipped by 3 bases and J by 7 bases, with 10 bases between them. This CDR3 region has 13 residues. Germline V gene data show CDR1 as SGDLS and CDR2 as YYNGEE.

The V call is TRBV7-9, the J call TRBJ2-2; D is unresolved. Germline CDR1 reads SEHNR; CDR2 reads FQNEAQ (reference sequence). V lost 4 bases to trimming and J lost 2 bases, with 5 bases between them. The CDR3 spans 13 residues. The CDR3 protein is CASSSANTGELFF. The DNA for the CDR3 is TGTGCCAGCAGCTCGGCAAACACCGGGGAGCTGTTTTTT. Looking up the rest from reference TRBV7-9 and TRBJ2-2 gives the full variable domain: DTGVSQNPRHKITKRGQNVTFRCDPISEHNRLYWYRQTLGQGPEFLTYFQNEAQLEKSRLLSDRFSAERPKGSFSTLEIQRTEQGDSAMYLCASSSANTGELFFGEGSRLTVL.